The 8 T cell receptor beta chains given below trace back to one sample, sequenced in a study of blood T cells in healthy people across ages. The authors ran a second PCR of about 7 to 11 cycles using a sample-barcoded 5' primer and a J-beta primer mix. TCRdb reprocessed the 5' RACE reads with MiXCR, giving one entry per CDR3 protein. Here the sample spans approximately 1,000,000 distinct CDR3 sequences, 45% being singletons. The sample taken for sequencing was blood. The receptors were sampled from a woman aged 55-70 years in good health.

This rearrangement joins TRBV5-1 to TRBJ2-7; TRBD1 matches at 9 bases. There are 16 residues in the CDR3. V lost 4 bases, J lost 3 bases, and 11 bases stayed unmatched. Germline V CDR1 and CDR2: SGHRS, YFSETQ. In DNA, the CDR3 is TGCGCCAGCAGCATGGGAGGGGGACAGGGCCTCTACGAGCAGTACTTC. Amino acid sequence: CASSMGGGQGLYEQYF. Full variable domain (rest looked up from reference TRBV5-1 and TRBJ2-7): KAGVTQTPRYLIKTRGQQVTLSCSPISGHRSVSWYQQTPGQGLQFLFEYFSETQRNKGNFPGRFSGRQFSNSRSEMNVSTLELGDSALYLCASSMGGGQGLYEQYFGPGTRLTVT.

This clonotype turned up a few times. V is TRBV15 and J is TRBJ1-1; D ambiguous. Trimming took off 4 bases at V and 4 bases at J, with 13 bases between the two ends. This CDR3 is built from 14 residues. The germline CDR1 and CDR2 sequences are LNHNV and YYDKDF (reference sequence). This chain's CDR3 is CATSTRIGGTEAFF. The DNA of the CDR3 is TGTGCCACCAGCACGAGAATAGGAGGCACTGAAGCTTTCTTT.

The chain has TRBV6-5 and TRBJ2-1, with D tentatively TRBD2 (6 bases). Trimming removed 3 bases from V and 1 base from J, with 13 bases in between. The CDR3 totals 16 residues. Per the germline V gene, CDR1 is MNHEY and CDR2 is SVGAGI. CDR3 in amino acids: CASSYSRRDSYNEQFF. The DNA of the CDR3 is TGTGCCAGCAGTTATTCGAGGCGGGATTCCTACAATGAGCAGTTCTTC.

This clonotype was seen only a few times. V usage is TRBV14 and J usage is TRBJ2-3; D is possibly TRBD1 or TRBD2 (5 bases each). Deletions cut 6 bases from V and 4 bases from J, with 20 bases between. The CDR3 loop spans 16 amino acids. CDR1 SGHDN and CDR2 FVKESK come from the germline V gene. The CDR3 DNA reads as TGTGCCAGCAGGATCGCCGGGGCTGGGGCCCCAGATACGCAGTATTTT. This gives the protein CASRIAGAGAPDTQYF.

The chain employs TRBV6-2 or TRBV6-3 and TRBJ1-1; D not certain. The CDR3 runs 16 residues. Trimming cost V 2 bases and J 0 bases, with 13 bases left between them. Germline V gene data show CDR1 as MNHEY and CDR2 as SVGEGT. CDR3 in DNA: TGTGCCAGCAGTTACCACCCCGACGATATGAACACTGAAGCTTTCTTT. Translating it yields CASSYHPDDMNTEAFF.

This clonotype was detected a few times. This chain uses TRBV9 with TRBJ2-5; tentatively, D is TRBD1 (6 bases). The DNA end lines up better with TRBJ2-7; the J call may be wrong. Per germline, CDR1 SGDLS and CDR2 YYNGEE. This CDR3 spans 16 amino acids. CDR3 sequence reads: CASSVDERRDTYEQYF. DNA of the CDR3: TGTGCCAGCAGCGTAGATGAGAGACGGGACACCTACGAGCAGTACTTC.

The V gene is TRBV15, the J gene TRBJ2-5; TRBD2 agrees at 7 bases. Germline V CDR1 and CDR2: LNHNV, YYDKDF (reference sequence). The V segment lost 0 bases and the J segment 3 bases; nucleotides outside the gene matches: 7. The CDR3 spans 16 residues. The CDR3 loop is CATSRERGGGEETQYF. The DNA of the CDR3 is TGTGCCACCAGCAGAGAAAGGGGTGGGGGGGAAGAGACCCAGTACTTC.

The rearrangement joins TRBV29-1 to TRBJ2-7, with D perhaps matching TRBD2 (5 bases). Germline CDR1 is SQVTM and CDR2 is ANQGSEA. V lost 1 base and J 0 bases, leaving 16 bases between the germline ends. This CDR3 comprises 16 residues. In DNA form, the CDR3 reads TGCAGCGTTGAAGGGGCCAGAGGGCCAACCTCCTACGAGCAGTACTTC. This gives the protein CSVEGARGPTSYEQYF.